This record looks at one TCR beta chain sequence and its context. Its antigen remains unidentified. The sample is drawn from a study of fetal regulatory T cell absence and autoimmunity. Study-wide results and caveats: Some top pancreas TCR clones were over 90-fold enriched versus cord blood.

The CDR3 is 15 residues long. Per germline, CDR1 KGHSH and CDR2 LQKENI. Trimming took 6 bases from V and 5 from J; bases not matched to a gene: 4. The assay was run at survey level. Data came from immunoSEQ multiplex PCR; TCRdb stores just in-frame clones and leaves some out. This table has more than 90,000 clones, 60% to 80% appearing once. The sample was pancreas tissue. The receptor's source is a male donor with IPEX syndrome. The gene calls are TRBV18 and TRBJ2-7; TRBD2 matches 16 bases. Here the CDR3 DNA reads TGTGCCAGCTCGCCGGGACTAGCGGGAGGGGACGAGCAGTACTTC. The encoded protein is CASSPGLAGGDEQYF.